The present T cell receptor beta chain was sequenced within a study of blood T cell repertoires in COVID-19. Donors were grouped by their self-reported clinical history. The CDR3 spans 15 residues. Losses at the gene ends were 4 bases for V and 5 bases for J; bases not matched to a gene: 8. CDR1 SEHNR and CDR2 FQNEAQ come from the germline V gene (reference sequence). Source study methods: Researchers report that nucleated cell counts were estimated from reference gene primer amplification. The assay was immunoSEQ multiplex PCR, and TCRdb's table has in-frame clones only and misses some. That table furnishes V, J and clone size, whereas the DNA furnished D and trimming. The sample has roughly 220,000 clones; 84% are singletons.

V is TRBV7-9 and J is TRBJ1-1, with TRBD1 identical over 9 bases. This TCR was sampled from a woman aged 40-49 years who had recovered from COVID-19. The sequenced material came from PBMCs or T cells enriched from blood (not recorded which). The DNA of the CDR3 is TGTGCCAGCAGCTCACCGGGACAGGGAAAAACTGAAGCTTTCTTT. Protein sequence: CASSSPGQGKTEAFF.